This T cell receptor beta chain came from a study of blood T cell repertoires in COVID-19. Study-wide context: PBMCs, B-cell-depleted T cells, or T cells were the source of the cDNA or gDNA that made up the material.

Original data processing: Scientists estimated how many nucleated cells there were by amplifying reference gene primers. The repertoire was sequenced with immunoSEQ multiplex PCR; TCRdb's copy has only in-frame clones and lacks some. The DNA was the basis for D and trimming; V, J and clone size are from that table. The sample shows roughly 80,000 clones, approximately 80% of them seen only once. There are 15 residues in the CDR3. Germline values: CDR1 SGHTA, CDR2 FQGNSA. V gave up 5 bases and J gave up 6 bases, with 14 bases separating them. This clone has just a few counts. This sequence was found in a human donor in a cohort sampled during active COVID-19. The V and J genes are TRBV7-2 and TRBJ1-6; the D gene is possibly TRBD1 (6 bases). Sequencing was carried out using peripheral blood. CDR3 in amino acids: CASSPRTALNSPLHF. CDR3 coding DNA: TGTGCCAGCAGCCCAAGGACAGCCCTTAATTCACCCCTCCACTTT. Drawing the rest from reference TRBV7-2 and TRBJ1-6, the complete variable domain is GAGVSQSPSNKVTEKGKDVELRCDPISGHTALYWYRQSLGQGLEFLIYFQGNSAPDKSGLPSDRFSAERTGGSVSTLTIQRTQQEDSAVYLCASSPRTALNSPLHFGNGTRLTVT.